This T cell receptor (beta chain) emerged from a study of cytomegalovirus exposure and HLA in healthy donors. Study-level findings and limits: For TCR beta chains, V- and J-gene trimming was later linked to a missense DCLRE1C variant. An analysis done earlier found most TCR beta V segments productive about 87% or about 30% of the time.

V was clipped by 6 bases and J by 4 bases; unmatched bases: 3. The CDR3 runs 12 residues. Germline CDR1 MGHDK, CDR2 SYGVNS. Primers: 60 Vbeta forward and 13 Jbeta reverse. Produced via immunoSEQ multiplex PCR; TCRdb's table is partial and in-frame only. The sample carries 72,000 or so clones, approximately 60% recorded once. As to this clone: Its specificity is not known.

The chain uses TRBV25-1 and TRBJ2-7; 7 nucleotides match TRBD1. The clonotype was recovered from a woman between 45 and 60 years old in good health and CMV-seronegative. Sequencing was done on a sample of PBMCs. The CDR3 spells CASSLQGYEQYF. The CDR3 nucleotides are TGTGCCAGCAGCCTACAGGGGTACGAGCAGTACTTC.